This T cell receptor (beta chain) was documented in a study of CXCR3-negative and CXCR3-positive naive CD8 T cells. Study-level findings and limits: Fresh PBMCs served for most assays, and CXCR3 expression fell partially after cryopreservation. More hydrophobic TRB CDR3s occurred in CXCR3-positive than in CXCR3-negative naive cells. TCR interaction strength was inferred from TRB CDR3 physicochemistry, as CD5 matched across naive subsets. For memory CD8+ cells diversity was much lower, but both naive subsets had comparably high diversity.

On this clonotype itself: Its antigen remains unknown.

Through 5' RACE with UMI labels, the TRB cDNA libraries were prepared. Each CDR3 protein gets one entry in TCRdb, which reprocessed the 5' RACE reads and gives no DNA. The sample totals around 140,000 distinct CDR3 sequences; its top ten clones hold 0.41%. By phenotype, naive CD8+ T cells were CD45RO-CCR7+CD27+CD95-. The receptor's source is a human donor in good health. Some clones in this sample may be carry-over from other donors' samples. Specimen: naive CXCR3+ CD8+ T cells from blood. Subset: CD45RO-CCR7+CD27+CD95- naive CD8+ T cells expressing CXCR3 (TNR3+).

The CDR3 is CASSATTGSEQFF. V usage is TRBV6-6 and J usage is TRBJ2-1; TCRdb's D call, TRBD2, is unchecked because there is no DNA. Germline V lookup: CDR1 MNHNY, CDR2 SVGAGI (reference sequence). The CDR3 is 13 amino acids.